This is a list of T cell receptor beta chains from one sample in a study of T cells expressing NK-cell markers. TCRdb reanalyzed the 5' RACE reads and collapses them to one entry per CDR3 protein, without DNA. The sample table includes 90,000 to 130,000 distinct CDR3 sequences. Material for sequencing was blood T cells: a sorted CD56 or NKG2C T cell subset, CD4+ or CD8+ T cells, or bulk PBMC T cells (not recorded which). These receptors all stem from a woman aged 18-70 years in good health. Both conserved end residues are part of each CDR3.

TRBJ2-4,TRBV7-2,CASSTLLRDFKNIQYF
TRBJ2-5,TRBV5-1,CASSLTSGGQETQYF
TRBJ1-1,TRBV7-9,CASSPLQGWTEAFF
TRBJ2-2,TRBV28,CASSLRLAEGFGELFF
TRBJ2-1,TRBV6-2/TRBV6-3,CASSYAGVSYNEQFF
TRBJ2-1,TRBV7-9,CASSHGGLAYNEQFF
TRBJ2-7,TRBV28,CASSYRSLYEQYF
TRBJ1-2,TRBV6-2/TRBV6-3,CASRDGPNYGYTF
TRBJ2-1,TRBV5-6,CASSLVPGTYNEQFF
TRBJ2-5,TRBV7-9,CASSLAHSQETQYF
TRBJ1-5,TRBV2,CASRQPNQPQHF
TRBJ2-5,TRBV5-6,CASTLSHQREDQETQYF
TRBJ2-1,TRBV28,CASNHPLGGYNEQFF
TRBJ2-3,TRBV7-8,CASSSVSTDTQYF
TRBJ2-7,TRBV7-2,CASSFVPAINYEQYF
TRBJ2-7,TRBV29-1,CSVEDYPSSYEQYF
TRBJ2-1,TRBV11-2,CASSFLVNEQFF